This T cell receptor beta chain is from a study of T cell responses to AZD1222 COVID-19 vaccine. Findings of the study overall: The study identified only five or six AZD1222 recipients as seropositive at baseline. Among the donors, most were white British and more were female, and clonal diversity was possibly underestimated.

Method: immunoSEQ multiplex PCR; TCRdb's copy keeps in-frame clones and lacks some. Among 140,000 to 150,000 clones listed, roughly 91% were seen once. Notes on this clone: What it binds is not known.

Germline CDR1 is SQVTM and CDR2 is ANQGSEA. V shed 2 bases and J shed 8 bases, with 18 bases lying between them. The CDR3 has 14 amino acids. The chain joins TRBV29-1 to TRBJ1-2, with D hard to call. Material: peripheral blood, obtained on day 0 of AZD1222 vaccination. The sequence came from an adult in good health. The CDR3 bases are TGCAGCGTTGAAAACGGCCCTCCCCGAATGGGCTACACCTTC. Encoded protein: CSVENGPPRMGYTF.